This T cell receptor (beta chain) emerged from a study of blood T cell repertoires in COVID-19. Some clones are missing from TCRdb's copy, which holds only in-frame ones; the method was immunoSEQ multiplex PCR. The repertoire holds approximately 130,000 clones, under 85% seen once, with 18% in the top ten. Sequenced sample: PBMCs or T cells enriched from blood (not recorded which). The source is a man younger than 40 who had recovered from COVID-19.

The CDR3 loop reads CASSEQASNSPLHF. The CDR3 nucleotides read TGTGCCAGCAGTGAACAGGCCTCGAATTCACCCCTCCACTTT. The chain combines TRBV6-4 with TRBJ1-6; a weak D match, TRBD1 (5 bases). Trimming took 3 bases from V and 7 from J, leaving 10 bases between them. CDR1 and CDR2 (germline): MRHNA, SNTAGT. The CDR3 runs 14 residues.